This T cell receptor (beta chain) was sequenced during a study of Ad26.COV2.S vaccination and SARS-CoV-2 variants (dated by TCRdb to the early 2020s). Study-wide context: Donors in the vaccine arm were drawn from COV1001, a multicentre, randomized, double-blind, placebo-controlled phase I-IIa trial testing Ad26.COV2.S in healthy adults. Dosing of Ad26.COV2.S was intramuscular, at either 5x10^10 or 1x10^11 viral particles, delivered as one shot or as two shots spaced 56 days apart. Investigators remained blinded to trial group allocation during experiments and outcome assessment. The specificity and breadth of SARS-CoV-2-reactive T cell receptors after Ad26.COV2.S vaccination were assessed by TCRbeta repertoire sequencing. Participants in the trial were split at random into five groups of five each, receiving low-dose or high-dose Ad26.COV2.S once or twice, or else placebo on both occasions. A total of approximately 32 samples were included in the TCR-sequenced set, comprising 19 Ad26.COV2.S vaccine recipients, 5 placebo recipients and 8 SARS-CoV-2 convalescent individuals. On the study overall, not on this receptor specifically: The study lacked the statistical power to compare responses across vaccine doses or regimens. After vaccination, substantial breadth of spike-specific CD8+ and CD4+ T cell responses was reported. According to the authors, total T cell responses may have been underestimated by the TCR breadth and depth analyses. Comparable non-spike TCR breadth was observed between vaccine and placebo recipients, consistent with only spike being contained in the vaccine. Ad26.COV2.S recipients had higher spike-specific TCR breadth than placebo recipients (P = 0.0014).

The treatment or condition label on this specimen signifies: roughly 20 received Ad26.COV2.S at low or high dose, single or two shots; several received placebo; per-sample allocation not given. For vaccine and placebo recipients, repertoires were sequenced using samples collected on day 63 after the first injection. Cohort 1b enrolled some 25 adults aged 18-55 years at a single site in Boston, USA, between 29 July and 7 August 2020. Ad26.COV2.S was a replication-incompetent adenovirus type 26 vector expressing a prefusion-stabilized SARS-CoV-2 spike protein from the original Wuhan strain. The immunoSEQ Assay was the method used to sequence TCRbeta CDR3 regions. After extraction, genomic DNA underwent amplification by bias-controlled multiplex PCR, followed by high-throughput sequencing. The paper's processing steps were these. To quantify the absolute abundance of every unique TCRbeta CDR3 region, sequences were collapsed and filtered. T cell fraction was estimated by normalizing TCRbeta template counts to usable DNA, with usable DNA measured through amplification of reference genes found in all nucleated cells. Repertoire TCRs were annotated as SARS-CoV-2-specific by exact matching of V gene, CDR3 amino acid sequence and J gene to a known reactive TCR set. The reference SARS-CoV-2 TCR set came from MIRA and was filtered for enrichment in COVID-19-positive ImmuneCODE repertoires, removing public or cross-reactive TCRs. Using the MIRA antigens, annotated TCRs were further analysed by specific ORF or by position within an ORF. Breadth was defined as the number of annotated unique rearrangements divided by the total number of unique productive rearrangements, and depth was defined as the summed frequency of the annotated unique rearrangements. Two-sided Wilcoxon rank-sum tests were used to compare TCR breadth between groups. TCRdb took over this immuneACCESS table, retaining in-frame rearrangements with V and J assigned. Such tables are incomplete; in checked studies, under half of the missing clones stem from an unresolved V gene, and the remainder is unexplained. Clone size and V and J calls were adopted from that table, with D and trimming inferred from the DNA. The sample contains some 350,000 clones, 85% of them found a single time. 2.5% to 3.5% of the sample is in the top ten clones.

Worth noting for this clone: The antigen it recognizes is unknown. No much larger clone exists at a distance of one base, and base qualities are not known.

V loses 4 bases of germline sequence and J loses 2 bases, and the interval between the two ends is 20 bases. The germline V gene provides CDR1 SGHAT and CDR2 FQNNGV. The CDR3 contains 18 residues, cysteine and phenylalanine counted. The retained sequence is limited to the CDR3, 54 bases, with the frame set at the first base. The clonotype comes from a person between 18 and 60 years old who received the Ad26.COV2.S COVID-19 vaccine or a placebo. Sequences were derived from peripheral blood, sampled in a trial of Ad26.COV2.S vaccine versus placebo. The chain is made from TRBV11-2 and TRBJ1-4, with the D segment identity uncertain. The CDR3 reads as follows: CASSSRRFGGGTNEKLFF. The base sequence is TGTGCCAGCAGCTCCAGGCGGTTTGGTGGTGGCACTAATGAAAAACTGTTTTTT.